This T cell receptor (beta chain) was recovered during a study of CD8 T cells in Susac syndrome. Reverse transcription used roughly 0.5 to 1 ug RNA and random hexamers. The CDR3 of TCR beta was amplified by immunoSEQ multiplex PCR across 54 Vbeta and 13 Jbeta. From the immunoSEQ multiplex PCR reads, TCRdb called clonotypes with MiXCR, one entry per CDR3 protein. Of some 130,000 distinct CDR3 sequences in the sample, 85% to 95% were seen once. Notes on the study in general: As the study acknowledged, the number of individuals who were part of its TCR sequencing and HLA analysis was relatively small. Across the total CD8+ repertoires, 15 to 20 Susac-specific public clones were detected, and across the CD8+ TEMRA repertoires, roughly five such clones were detected.

Worth noting for this clonotype: Antigen specificity is unknown.

Peripheral blood CD8+ and CD4+ T cells were profiled by TCR beta sequencing. Per germline, CDR1 LNHNV and CDR2 YYDKDF (reference sequence). The CDR3 sequence is 15 residues long. V dropped 2 bases and J dropped 0 bases, with 11 bases sitting between them. This TCR was sampled from a human donor with Susac syndrome. What was sequenced was CD8+ T cells from PBMCs. The chain is built from TRBV15 and TRBJ2-7; D possibly uses TRBD1 or TRBD2 (5 bases each). CDR3 protein: CATSRPTGPSYEQYF. The CDR3 DNA follows: TGTGCCACCAGCAGACCCACGGGACCCTCCTACGAGCAGTACTTC.